This T cell receptor beta chain was profiled in a study of cytomegalovirus exposure and HLA in healthy donors. Looking at the study overall: Genotyping of some 390 donors showed that over 65% belonged to the Caucasian-associated ancestry cluster. Study-level findings and limits: TCR beta sequences reportedly predicted the HLA-A and HLA-B alleles of most subjects accurately.

Trimming stripped 3 bases from V and 6 bases from J, with 12 bases between. There are 14 residues in the CDR3. Germline V CDR1 and CDR2: GTSNPN, SVGIG (reference sequence). The PCR ran on 60 Vbeta and 13 Jbeta primers. Profiled with immunoSEQ multiplex PCR; TCRdb holds only in-frame clones, not every one. The sample lists 140,000 to 150,000 clones, approximately 79% seen once, with 1.7% in the top ten. Comment on this clone: Its antigen is unknown.

The sequence derives from a woman aged 25 to 45 in good health and CMV-seronegative. This rearrangement joins TRBV30 to TRBJ1-6; no definite D call. The sample was PBMCs. CDR3 bases: TGTGCCTGGAGCCTGACCGGGGTTAATTCACCCCTCCACTTT. Translating gives CAWSLTGVNSPLHF.